These 3 T cell receptor beta chains were sequenced from one sample in a study of CD8 T cells in ankylosing spondylitis. In TCRdb, the 5' RACE reads were re-called with MiXCR into one record per CDR3 protein. The repertoire holds about 250,000 distinct CDR3 sequences, with about 30% as singletons. The sequenced sample was blood, either unsorted or a sorted T cell fraction (not recorded which). The source of these receptors is a male donor with ankylosing spondylitis or in good health (not recorded which).

This sequence joins TRBV5-5 and TRBJ2-5; D is tentatively TRBD1 or TRBD2 (6 bases each). Germline V gene sequence: CDR1 SGHKS, CDR2 YYEKEE (reference sequence). The CDR3 length is 15 residues. Trimming removed 4 bases from V and 4 bases from J, with 17 bases in between. The CDR3 spells CASSPRPGEAETQYF. In nucleotides, the CDR3 is TGTGCCAGCAGCCCCCGGCCAGGGGAGGCAGAGACCCAGTACTTC.

This rearrangement joins TRBV21-1 to TRBJ1-5; the D segment call TRBD1 is taken from the table without a DNA check. TRBV21-1 is a documented pseudogene. This CDR3 contains 16 residues. In DNA, the CDR3 is TGTGCCAGCATCCGGGGGAGACCAAATAGCAATCAGCCCCAGCATTTT. Translating gives CASIRGRPNSNQPQHF.

The chain has TRBV5-1 and TRBJ1-2; a possible D gene is TRBD1 (6 bases). The CDR3 consists of 12 residues. The germline V gene encodes CDR1 SGHRS and CDR2 YFSETQ. V lost 7 bases to trimming and J lost 6 bases, with 13 bases between them. The CDR3 DNA is TGCGCCAGCTCTGCTACAGGGCATGGCTACACCTTC. Protein: CASSATGHGYTF.